What follows are 13 T cell receptor beta chains derived from one specimen sequenced in a study of blood T cell repertoires in COVID-19. Measured with immunoSEQ multiplex PCR; TCRdb has only the in-frame clones, and not every one. The data hold 250,000 to 300,000 clones, with about four fifths observed a single time. Sequences were obtained from peripheral blood. These receptors were taken from a woman aged 60-75 years with active or convalescent COVID-19.

The genes are TRBV7-8 and TRBJ2-4, with TRBD2 matching over 14 bases. The germline CDR1 and CDR2 sequences are SGHVS and FQNEAQ. This CDR3 is 20 amino acids long. The V segment lost 5 bases and the J segment 0 bases; nucleotides outside the gene matches: 12. In nucleotides, the CDR3 is TGTGCCAGCAGCAAAGCCGGGACTAGCGGGGGTACACTAGCCAAAAACATTCAGTACTTC. Protein sequence: CASSKAGTSGGTLAKNIQYF.

This clone appeared once. This sequence joins TRBV15 and TRBJ2-2; TRBD1 matches at 9 bases. This CDR3 contains 16 residues. Germline lookup yields CDR1 LNHNV and CDR2 YYDKDF (reference sequence). Trimming took 1 base from V and 0 from J; bases not matched to a gene: 0. The CDR3 nucleotides read TGTGCCACCAGCAGAGGGACAGGGGCGAACACCGGGGAGCTGTTTTTT. Translating it yields CATSRGTGANTGELFF.

This clone was counted only a few times. J is TRBJ1-2 and V is TRBV6-5; 7 positions match TRBD1. The junction had 9 bases not matched to a gene; V was cut back by 6 bases and J by 2 bases. The CDR3 extends over 15 amino acids. Germline CDR1 and CDR2: MNHEY and SVGAGI. As DNA, the CDR3 is TGTGCCAGCAGAGGACCAGGGGGTGGAAACTATGGCTACACCTTC. Its translation is CASRGPGGGNYGYTF.

This clone appeared a single time. This sequence joins TRBV19 and TRBJ1-1; 8 bases match TRBD1. V gave up 1 base and J gave up 4 bases; unmatched junction bases: 5. Germline assignment: CDR1 LNHDA and CDR2 SQIVND (reference sequence). There are 15 residues in the CDR3. CDR3 protein: CASSIGQGARTEAFF. In nucleotides, the CDR3 is TGTGCCAGTAGTATAGGGCAGGGGGCCCGCACTGAAGCTTTCTTT.

The rearrangement uses TRBV11-1 and TRBJ2-1; 7 bases fit TRBD2. Germline values: CDR1 SGHAT, CDR2 FQDESV (reference sequence). The CDR3 is 16 residues long. The ends lost 5 bases at V and 4 bases at J; junction bases unmatched: 11. CDR3 residues: CASSPIGGGIYNEQFF. The CDR3 DNA is TGTGCCAGCAGCCCCATTGGGGGGGGAATTTACAATGAGCAGTTCTTC.

The gene calls are TRBV3-1 (or the pseudogene TRBV3-2) and TRBJ2-1; no reliable D call. With 6 bases removed from V and 6 bases from J, the gap between germline ends came to 15 bases. Germline V lookup: CDR1 LGHDT, CDR2 YNNKEL (reference sequence). The CDR3 extends over 14 amino acids. The CDR3 DNA is TGTGCCAGCAGAATAAGAGACCGGAGCAATGAGCAGTTCTTC. Translating gives CASRIRDRSNEQFF.

The count of this clone is one. V gene TRBV19 combines with J gene TRBJ2-1; D ambiguous. This CDR3 has 13 residues. The germline gives CDR1 LNHDA, CDR2 SQIVND (reference sequence). V lost 3 bases and J lost 9, with 12 bases in between. The CDR3 loop is CASSIGAPGEQFF. The DNA of the CDR3 is TGTGCCAGTAGTATCGGAGCCCCGGGTGAGCAGTTCTTC.

This chain uses TRBV5-4 with TRBJ1-1; 7 nucleotides match TRBD1. V shed 0 bases, J shed 5 bases, and the junction held 4 bases outside the gene matches. This CDR3 has 14 residues. Germline CDR1 is SGHNT and CDR2 is YYREEE (reference sequence). This CDR3 reads CASSLAGDRTEAFF. The CDR3, as DNA: TGTGCCAGCAGCTTGGCCGGGGACAGAACTGAAGCTTTCTTT. Full variable domain (remainder filled in from reference TRBV5-4 and TRBJ1-1): ETGVTQSPTHLIKTRGQQVTLRCSSQSGHNTVSWYQQALGQGPQFIFQYYREEENGRGNFPPRFSGLQFPNYSSELNVNALELDDSALYLCASSLAGDRTEAFFGQGTRLTVV.

V is TRBV21-1 and J is TRBJ2-7; the table's D call, TRBD1, was not checked against the DNA. TRBV21-1 is listed as a pseudogene. The CDR3 length is 18 residues. The CDR3 DNA follows: TGTGCCAGCAGCTTAAAACACCCCCTACGGGACAGGCACTACGAGCAGTACTTC. Its translation: CASSLKHPLRDRHYEQYF.

The CDR3 spells CASSHDRYTYGYTF. CDR3 nucleotides: TGTGCCAGCAGCCACGACAGGTACACCTATGGCTACACCTTC. The chain is built from TRBV7-2 and TRBJ1-2; D might be TRBD1 (6 bases). The V and J ends lost 5 bases and 4 bases respectively, with 14 bases between them. This CDR3 contains 14 residues. Germline V lookup: CDR1 SGHTA, CDR2 FQGNSA.

This clone has just one count. The chain employs TRBV12-5 and TRBJ2-2, with 8 nucleotides matching TRBD1. This CDR3 has 17 amino acids. CDR1 and CDR2 from the germline V gene are LGHNT and FRNRAP. V lost 1 base and J lost 4; bases outside the gene matches: 8. DNA of the CDR3: TGTGCTAGTGGTTTGGCTCAGGGACAGGCGAGCACCGGGGAGCTGTTTTTT. Protein sequence: CASGLAQGQASTGELFF.

The chain is built from TRBV19 and TRBJ2-3, with a tentative D call TRBD1 (6 bases). This CDR3 is 15 amino acids long. Per germline, CDR1 LNHDA and CDR2 SQIVND (reference sequence). The V end was cut by 1 base, the J end by 1 base, with 9 bases between. The CDR3, as DNA: TGTGCCAGTAGTATAGCAGGGGAAGGCACAGATACGCAGTATTTT. Translated, it gives CASSIAGEGTDTQYF.

This chain connects TRBV9 to TRBJ2-2, with D possibly TRBD2 on 5 matching bases. From germline, CDR1 is SGDLS and CDR2 YYNGEE. Trimming shortened V by 8 bases and J by 0 bases, and 14 bases separated the two germline ends. The CDR3 extends over 15 amino acids. The CDR3 spells CASASGSTNTGELFF. The DNA for the CDR3 is TGTGCCAGTGCTTCGGGGTCGACGAACACCGGGGAGCTGTTTTTT.